Following are 18 T cell receptor beta chains from one sample sequenced in a study of regulatory T cells in long-lasting Graves disease. Libraries of TCR beta came from iRepertoire HTBI primers plus Arm-PCR of CDR3 regions. One entry per CDR3 protein, called by TCRdb with MiXCR from the multiplex PCR reads. Of 300,000 to 450,000 distinct CDR3 sequences listed, about 14% were seen once; the top ten hold over 20%. Described time point: newly diagnosed GD, antithyroid drugs for less than 3 months. Scientists built the TCR library using RNA that was extracted from PBMCs. Sample: peripheral blood mononuclear cells (PBMCs), taken at new diagnosis, from a patient treated with antithyroid drugs. These receptors were obtained from a female donor with Graves disease.

This clonotype was found many times. The rearrangement links TRBV20-1 to TRBJ2-5, with a possible D match to TRBD2 (5 bases). The CDR3 has 16 amino acids. V lost 6 bases and J 2 bases, leaving 22 bases between the germline ends. Germline V gene lookup returns CDR1 DFQATT and CDR2 SNEGSKA (reference sequence). For the CDR3, the DNA is TGCAGTGCCCATCGGCCGGCGGGTTCGTATCAAGAGACCCAGTACTTC. Its translation: CSAHRPAGSYQETQYF.

The gene calls are TRBV24-1 and TRBJ2-5, with D uncertain. The ends were cut back, 4 bases at V and 3 bases at J, with 11 bases in the middle. The CDR3 totals 14 residues. Germline CDR1 KGHDR, CDR2 SFDVKD. Written as DNA, the CDR3 is TGTGCCACCAGTGACCCTGGAGCCAAAGAGACCCAGTACTTC. Translating gives CATSDPGAKETQYF.

The chain couples TRBV28 to TRBJ2-1; 10 bases fit TRBD2. The CDR3 has 17 residues. V lost 5 bases to trimming and J lost 0 bases; unmatched junction nucleotides: 7. CDR1 and CDR2 from the germline V gene are MDHEN and SYDVKM. As DNA, the CDR3 is TGTGCCAGCAGTGGACTAGCGGACCGAAGCTCCTACAATGAGCAGTTCTTC. Protein: CASSGLADRSSYNEQFF.

This clonotype was seen ten or more times. The chain has TRBV28 and TRBJ1-5; D gene unclear. Between the trimmed V and J ends, which lost 7 bases and 1 base, there was a span of 8 bases. The CDR3 consists of 13 residues. The V gene's germline CDR1 is MDHEN and CDR2 SYDVKM. The CDR3 bases are TGTGCCAGCACCTCGGGCAGCAATCAGCCCCAGCATTTT. Residues: CASTSGSNQPQHF.

This clonotype was picked up many times. V usage is TRBV6-2 or TRBV6-3 and J usage is TRBJ1-2; possible D gene TRBD1, 5 bases. The V end was cut by 4 bases, the J end by 10 bases, with 16 bases between. The CDR3 consists of 13 residues. Germline assignment: CDR1 MNHEY and CDR2 SVGEGT. DNA of the CDR3: TGTGCCAGCAGTTCCGGCGGGACGGTAAACTACACCTTC. Protein product: CASSSGGTVNYTF.

In its sample, this clonotype was seen many times. CDR3 region: CASSVDGWNTEAFF. The CDR3 DNA reads as TGTGCCAGCAGCGTGGACGGATGGAACACTGAAGCTTTCTTT. V and J are TRBV9 and TRBJ1-1; no definite D call. The CDR3 loop spans 14 amino acids. Germline CDR1 is SGDLS and CDR2 is YYNGEE. The germline V and J ends were trimmed by 2 bases and 1 base, with 9 bases remaining between them.

This clonotype has ten or more counts. V usage is TRBV11-1 and J usage is TRBJ2-7; D gene unclear. The germline V gene has CDR1 SGHAT and CDR2 FQDESV (reference sequence). V lost 1 base, J lost 6 bases, and 10 bases lay in between. The length of the CDR3 is 13 residues. CDR3 coding DNA: TGTGCCAGCAGCTTAGAATTAGGCGGCGAGCAGTACTTC. This encodes CASSLELGGEQYF.

This clonotype showed up many times. This chain uses TRBV27 with TRBJ1-1, with D unclear. CDR1 and CDR2 from the germline V gene are MNHEY and SMNVEV (reference sequence). This CDR3 is built from 12 residues. Between the trimmed V and J ends, which lost 5 bases and 4 bases, there was a span of 8 bases. CDR3 in amino acids: CASSKGSTEAFF. The DNA for the CDR3 is TGTGCCAGCAGTAAGGGAAGCACTGAAGCTTTCTTT.

This clonotype came up many times. The chain recombines TRBV28 with TRBJ2-1, with 7 nucleotides matching TRBD2. Germline loops: CDR1 MDHEN, CDR2 SYDVKM. V trimming: 6 bases; J trimming: 2 bases; junction bases outside the gene matches: 10. There are 16 residues in the CDR3. CDR3 sequence (DNA): TGTGCCAGCAGGGGACCGGGACTACCGGCCTACAATGAGCAGTTCTTC. Amino acids: CASRGPGLPAYNEQFF.

The chain recombines TRBV7-9 with TRBJ2-3; D perhaps matches TRBD2 (5 bases). Germline V gene sequence: CDR1 SEHNR, CDR2 FQNEAQ (reference sequence). The CDR3 is 15 amino acids. V was clipped by 0 bases and J by 5 bases, with 12 bases between them. This chain's CDR3 is CASSLARSGIDTQYF. DNA for the CDR3: TGTGCCAGCAGCTTAGCAAGGTCGGGAATAGATACGCAGTATTTT.

The genes are TRBV4-1 and TRBJ1-5, with a tentative D call TRBD1 (5 bases). Trimming left V 0 bases short and J 6 bases short, with 15 bases between. CDR1 is MGHRA and CDR2 is YSYEKL in the germline V gene. The CDR3 sequence is 16 residues long. The CDR3: CASSQDRPGYGQPQHF. In DNA, the CDR3 is TGCGCCAGCAGCCAAGATCGGCCAGGGTATGGTCAGCCCCAGCATTTT.

This clonotype was seen repeatedly, ten times or more. The V and J genes are TRBV4-2 and TRBJ2-7; 9 bases align to TRBD2. V was clipped by 0 bases and J by 0 bases; unmatched bases: 0. The CDR3 length is 15 residues. CDR1 LGHNA and CDR2 YNFKEQ come from the germline V gene. CDR3 loop: CASSQETSGSYEQYF. Here the CDR3 DNA reads TGTGCCAGCAGCCAAGAGACTAGCGGCTCCTACGAGCAGTACTTC.

This clonotype was recorded at least ten times. V gene TRBV14 combines with J gene TRBJ2-1, with D possibly TRBD1 on 7 matching bases. Germline assignment: CDR1 SGHDN and CDR2 FVKESK. The CDR3 covers 13 residues. Deletions cut 7 bases from V and 11 bases from J, with 18 bases between. CDR3 sequence: CASTPRSGGKQFF. As DNA, the CDR3 is TGTGCCAGCACACCTAGGTCAGGGGGGAAGCAGTTCTTC.

This clonotype has ten or more counts. This sequence joins TRBV12-3 or TRBV12-4 and TRBJ1-6; no reliable D call. V dropped 3 bases and J dropped 7 bases, with 10 bases sitting between them. CDR3 length equals 14 residues. The CDR3 coding sequence is TGTGCCAGCAGTTTTTGGGATAGGAATTCACCCCTCCACTTT. The encoded protein is CASSFWDRNSPLHF.

This clonotype was seen many times. In nucleotides, the CDR3 is TGTGCCAGCAGTTTGAGGGGCATGGGCACTGAAGCTTTCTTT. It encodes CASSLRGMGTEAFF. The chain uses TRBV27 and TRBJ1-1, with D tentatively TRBD1 (5 bases). This CDR3 is 14 amino acids long. CDR1 and CDR2 from the germline V gene are MNHEY and SMNVEV (reference sequence). V lost 3 bases to trimming and J lost 4 bases, with 12 bases between them.

In regard to this clonotype: This may come from a read error, since a much larger clone is one base off. This chain joins TRBV15 and TRBJ2-2, with 8 positions matching TRBD2. CDR1 and CDR2 (germline): LNHNV, YYDKDF (reference sequence). Trimming removed 3 bases from V and 0 bases from J; junction bases left unmatched: 9. This CDR3 has 18 residues. CDR3 sequence reads: CATSRSRAGGTNTGELFF. The CDR3 nucleotides are TGTGCCACCAGCAGGTCTCGGGCGGGGGGTACGAACACCGGGGAGCTGTTTTTT.

This clonotype has ten or more counts. The chain couples TRBV7-2 to TRBJ1-2, with D tentatively TRBD1 (6 bases). Looked up from germline, CDR1 is SGHTA and CDR2 is FQGNSA. Deletions cut 1 base from V and 5 bases from J, with 14 bases between. There are 15 residues in the CDR3. The CDR3 sequence: CASSLVRGGGYGYTF. DNA for the CDR3: TGTGCCAGCAGCTTAGTTAGGGGGGGGGGTTATGGCTACACCTTC. The whole variable domain, remainder taken from reference TRBV7-2 and TRBJ1-2, is GAGVSQSPSNKVTEKGKDVELRCDPISGHTALYWYRQSLGQGLEFLIYFQGNSAPDKSGLPSDRFSAERTGGSVSTLTIQRTQQEDSAVYLCASSLVRGGGYGYTFGSGTRLTVV.

A remark on this clonotype: This clone may be a read error of a much larger clone one base away. The rearrangement uses TRBV2 and TRBJ2-6, with D tentatively TRBD1 (6 bases). The CDR3 covers 16 residues. Germline lookup yields CDR1 SNHLY and CDR2 FYNNEI. In nucleotides, the CDR3 is TGTGCCACCAGTGCACAGGGCAACTCTGGGGCCAACGTCCTGACTTTC. As protein: CATSAQGNSGANVLTF.